This TCR beta chain was recorded in a study of blood T cell repertoires in COVID-19. The CDR3 extends over 14 amino acids. CDR1 and CDR2 from the germline V gene are MNHEY and SMNVEV (reference sequence). Trimming took off 5 bases at V and 2 bases at J, with 10 bases between the two ends. The method was immunoSEQ multiplex PCR; TCRdb's version includes in-frame clones alone and lacks a portion of them. The table lists roughly 140,000 clones, under 90% of them singletons, with 1.6% in the top ten. The source material was PBMCs or T cells enriched from blood (not recorded which). This clonotype originated in a woman in her late teens or twenties who had been exposed to COVID-19. The V and J genes are TRBV27 and TRBJ1-5; no clear D gene. CDR3 bases: TGTGCCAGCAGTCCTCGGTCGGGCAATCAGCCCCAGCATTTT. It encodes CASSPRSGNQPQHF.